This entry lists 17 T cell receptor beta chains sequenced from one sample in a study of blood T cell repertoires in COVID-19. Some clones are missing from TCRdb's copy, which holds only in-frame ones; the method was immunoSEQ multiplex PCR. The sample includes 150,000 to 200,000 clones, 80% of them seen just once. Input material: peripheral blood. The origin of the receptors is a man in his 60s with acute or convalescent COVID-19.

This clone showed up just a few times. This chain joins TRBV4-1 and TRBJ1-5; D gene ambiguous. This CDR3 region has 17 residues. V lost 1 base and J lost 2, with 15 bases in between. In germline, CDR1 is MGHRA, CDR2 YSYEKL. CDR3 residues: CASSQVGRTLGNQPQHF. CDR3 DNA: TGCGCCAGCAGCCAAGTTGGACGGACTCTGGGCAATCAGCCCCAGCATTTT.

This chain connects TRBV11-1 to TRBJ1-1; TRBD1 might be the D (6 bases). CDR3 size: 15 residues. Trimming removed 5 bases from V and 5 bases from J, with 18 bases in between. Germline V lookup: CDR1 SGHAT, CDR2 FQDESV (reference sequence). The CDR3 region has the DNA TGTGCCAGCAGCACTCACAAGGGGGGGAGTACTGAAGCTTTCTTT. It is translated as CASSTHKGGSTEAFF.

The chain is built from TRBV19 and TRBJ2-3, with 8 bases identical to TRBD2. V was clipped by 3 bases and J by 0 bases; unmatched bases: 2. The CDR3 length is 15 residues. Germline loops: CDR1 LNHDA, CDR2 SQIVND (reference sequence). The CDR3 protein is CASSISGASTDTQYF. DNA of the CDR3: TGTGCCAGTAGTATTAGCGGGGCTAGCACAGATACGCAGTATTTT.

This chain links TRBV10-3 with TRBJ2-7; TRBD2 aligns across 7 bases. The V gene's germline CDR1 is ENHRY and CDR2 SYGVKD. V lost 7 bases and J lost 5; bases outside the gene matches: 14. This CDR3 contains 15 residues. The CDR3 region has the DNA TGTGCCATCACGCCTACGGGGGGACGTGGTAACGAGCAGTACTTC. Translated: CAITPTGGRGNEQYF.

V usage is TRBV6-6 and J usage is TRBJ1-2; 9 bases match TRBD1. The V gene end was trimmed by 6 bases and the J gene end by 4 bases; junction bases not matched to a gene: 9. CDR1 is MNHNY, CDR2 SVGAGI, per germline (reference sequence). This CDR3 comprises 15 residues. The CDR3 sequence is CASSRIDRGTYGYTF. The DNA for the CDR3 is TGTGCCAGCAGCCGCATCGACAGGGGGACCTATGGCTACACCTTC.

The chain is built from TRBV3-1 (or the pseudogene TRBV3-2) and TRBJ2-3; D unresolved. Germline CDR1 and CDR2: LGHDT and YNNKEL (reference sequence). Trimming shortened V by 8 bases and J by 6 bases, and 9 bases separated the two germline ends. The CDR3 covers 11 residues. CDR3 protein: CASEQIDTQYF. CDR3 nucleotide sequence: TGTGCCAGCGAGCAAATTGATACGCAGTATTTT.

V gene TRBV5-1 combines with J gene TRBJ2-3; 14 nucleotides line up with TRBD2. The junction had 1 base not matched to a gene; V was cut back by 1 base and J by 6 bases. This CDR3 is built from 15 residues. Germline CDR1 is SGHRS and CDR2 is YFSETQ. CDR3 region: CASSLRTSGGDTQYF. In nucleotides, the CDR3 is TGCGCCAGCAGCTTGAGGACTAGCGGGGGGGATACGCAGTATTTT.

CDR3 in DNA: TGTGCCAGCAGTCAATGGGCAGGGGGCAGTCAGCCCCAGCATTTT. This codes for CASSQWAGGSQPQHF. This chain connects TRBV6-2 or TRBV6-3 to TRBJ1-5; TRBD1 matches at 8 bases. CDR1 is MNHEY and CDR2 is SVGEGT in the germline V gene. V dropped 5 bases and J dropped 6; count of bases not matched to a gene: 9. The length of the CDR3 is 15 residues.

The chain couples TRBV5-1 to TRBJ1-1; D is ambiguous. Trimming stripped 5 bases from V and 2 bases from J, with 13 bases between. The CDR3 is 14 residues long. Germline V gene lookup returns CDR1 SGHRS and CDR2 YFSETQ. In nucleotides, the CDR3 is TGCGCCAGCAGACAACAGTCATCTAACACTGAAGCTTTCTTT. It translates to CASRQQSSNTEAFF.

The rearrangement links TRBV9 to TRBJ2-2; the D is unclear. V was trimmed by 4 bases and J by 4 bases, leaving 8 bases between them. The CDR3 is 13 residues long. The germline CDR1 and CDR2 sequences are SGDLS and YYNGEE. CDR3 sequence reads: CASSPRFTGELFF. CDR3 DNA: TGTGCCAGCAGCCCCCGGTTCACCGGGGAGCTGTTTTTT.

The chain links TRBV2 to TRBJ1-6, with a possible D match to TRBD1 (5 bases). The CDR3 consists of 13 residues. Trimming removed 10 bases from V and 1 base from J, with 8 bases in between. CDR1 SNHLY and CDR2 FYNNEI come from the germline V gene. The CDR3 protein is CAMKGSYNSPLHF. The DNA of the CDR3 is TGTGCCATGAAGGGGTCCTATAATTCACCCCTCCACTTT.

V usage is TRBV27 and J usage is TRBJ2-7, with a tentative D call TRBD2 (5 bases). This CDR3 comprises 14 residues. The germline V gene encodes CDR1 MNHEY and CDR2 SMNVEV (reference sequence). The V end was cut by 0 bases, the J end by 2 bases, with 8 bases between. CDR3 in amino acids: CASSLSRGPYEQYF. CDR3 DNA: TGTGCCAGCAGTTTATCCCGAGGGCCCTACGAGCAGTACTTC.

The chain couples TRBV6-4 to TRBJ1-1; possibly TRBD1 for D (6 bases). The CDR3 spans 14 residues. Trimming took 2 bases from V and 1 from J, leaving 8 bases between them. Germline V gene data show CDR1 as MRHNA and CDR2 as SNTAGT. The CDR3: CASSDGGWNTEAFF. The CDR3 DNA follows: TGTGCCAGCAGTGACGGGGGCTGGAACACTGAAGCTTTCTTT.

The chain combines TRBV9 with TRBJ1-4, with a possible D match to TRBD1 (5 bases). This CDR3 contains 15 residues. CDR1 SGDLS and CDR2 YYNGEE come from the germline V gene. The V end lost 0 bases, the J end lost 7 bases, and 13 bases lay between the germline ends. Written as DNA, the CDR3 is TGTGCCAGCAGCGTAGTAGGGGCGCGAGGTGAAAAACTGTTTTTT. Amino acids: CASSVVGARGEKLFF.

The chain links TRBV5-4 to TRBJ1-1; 7 nucleotides match TRBD1. The CDR3 is 13 amino acids. Per the germline V gene, CDR1 is SGHNT and CDR2 is YYREEE (reference sequence). The junction had 8 bases not matched to a gene; V was cut back by 4 bases and J by 8 bases. Here the CDR3 reads CASSTDREAEAFF. The CDR3 DNA reads as TGTGCCAGCAGCACCGACAGGGAGGCCGAAGCTTTCTTT.

CDR3 DNA: TGCGCCAGCACCCAAAGACAGGGGAGCCATGAGCAGTTCTTC. Encoded protein: CASTQRQGSHEQFF. The genes are TRBV5-1 and TRBJ2-1, with 8 nucleotides matching TRBD1. This CDR3 comprises 14 residues. Germline lookup yields CDR1 SGHRS and CDR2 YFSETQ. J was trimmed by 8 bases and V by 6 bases; bases with no gene match: 10.

The gene calls are TRBV7-2 and TRBJ2-5; the match to TRBD2 covers 7 bases. This CDR3 has 11 amino acids. Germline-derived CDR1 and CDR2 are SGHTA and FQGNSA. Unmatched junction bases numbered 1, after V lost 8 bases and J lost 4 bases. The CDR3 loop is CASASGETQYF. The CDR3 nucleotides are TGTGCCAGCGCTAGCGGAGAGACCCAGTACTTC.